This T cell receptor (beta chain) originates from a study of blood T cell repertoires in COVID-19. Study-level information: Donors in the United States, Italy and Spain gave samples during acute or convalescent COVID-19. PBMCs, B-cell-depleted T cells, or T cells provided the cDNA or gDNA that made up the material.

As handled by the study authors: Amplification of reference gene primers was used by the study to estimate nucleated cell counts. Some clones are missing from TCRdb's copy, which holds only in-frame ones; the method was immunoSEQ multiplex PCR. The DNA was the basis for D and trimming; V, J and clone size are from that table. Among about 48,000 clones listed, 75% to 90% were seen once. In germline, CDR1 is SGHNT, CDR2 YYREEE (reference sequence). This CDR3 is built from 13 residues. V lost 8 bases to trimming and J lost 3 bases; unmatched junction nucleotides: 5. Source material: peripheral blood. The chain employs TRBV5-4 and TRBJ1-1; 9 bases fit TRBD1. The clonotype was recovered from a man between 65 and 85 years old with acute or convalescent COVID-19. The CDR3 bases are TGTGCCAGTTCCCGGGACAGGGACACTGAAGCTTTCTTT. It yields the protein CASSRDRDTEAFF.